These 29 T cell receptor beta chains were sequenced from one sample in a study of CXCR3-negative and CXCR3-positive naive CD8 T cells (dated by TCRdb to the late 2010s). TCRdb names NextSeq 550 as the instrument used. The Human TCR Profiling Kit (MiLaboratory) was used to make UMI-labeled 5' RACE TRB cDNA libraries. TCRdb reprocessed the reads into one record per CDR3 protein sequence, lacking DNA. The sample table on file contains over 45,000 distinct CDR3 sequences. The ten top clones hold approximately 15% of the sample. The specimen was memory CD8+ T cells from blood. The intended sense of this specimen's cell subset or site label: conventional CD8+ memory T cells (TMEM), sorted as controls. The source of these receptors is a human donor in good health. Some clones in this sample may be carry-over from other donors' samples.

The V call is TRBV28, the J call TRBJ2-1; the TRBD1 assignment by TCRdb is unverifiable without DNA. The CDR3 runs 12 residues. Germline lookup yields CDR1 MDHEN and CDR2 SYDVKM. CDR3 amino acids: CASSRWAGEQFF.

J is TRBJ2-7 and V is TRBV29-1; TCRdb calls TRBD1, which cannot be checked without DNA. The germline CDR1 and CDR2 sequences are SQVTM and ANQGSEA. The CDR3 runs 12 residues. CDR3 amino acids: CSVSPGAFEQYF.

Here the CDR3 reads CASSQDQGWQPQHF. The V call is TRBV4-1, the J call TRBJ1-5; TCRdb lists TRBD1, though no DNA is available to test this call. There are 14 residues in the CDR3. The V gene's germline CDR1 is MGHRA and CDR2 YSYEKL.

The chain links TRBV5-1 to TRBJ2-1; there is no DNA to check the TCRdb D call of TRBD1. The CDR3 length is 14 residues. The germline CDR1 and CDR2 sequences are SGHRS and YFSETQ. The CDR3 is CASSLAGLYNEQFF.

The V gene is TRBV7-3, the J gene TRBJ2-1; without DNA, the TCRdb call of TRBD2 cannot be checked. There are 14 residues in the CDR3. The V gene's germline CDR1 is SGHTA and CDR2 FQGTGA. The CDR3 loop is CASSAGLAGVEQFF.

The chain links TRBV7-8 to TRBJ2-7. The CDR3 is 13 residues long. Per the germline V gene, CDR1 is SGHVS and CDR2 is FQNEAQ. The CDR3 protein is CASRPRGSYEQYF.

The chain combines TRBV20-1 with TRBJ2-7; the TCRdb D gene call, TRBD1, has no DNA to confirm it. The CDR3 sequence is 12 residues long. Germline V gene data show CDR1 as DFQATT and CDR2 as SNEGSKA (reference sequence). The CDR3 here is CSVPQTDYEQYF.

The CDR3 reads CASSLEVWGSYEQYF. This sequence joins TRBV7-8 and TRBJ2-7; TCRdb's D call, TRBD1, is unchecked because there is no DNA. This CDR3 has 15 amino acids. In germline, CDR1 is SGHVS, CDR2 FQNEAQ.

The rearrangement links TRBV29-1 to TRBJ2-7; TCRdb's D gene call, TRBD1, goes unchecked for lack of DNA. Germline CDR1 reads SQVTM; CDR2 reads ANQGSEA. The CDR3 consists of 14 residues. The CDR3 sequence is CSVDGAGEPYEQYF.

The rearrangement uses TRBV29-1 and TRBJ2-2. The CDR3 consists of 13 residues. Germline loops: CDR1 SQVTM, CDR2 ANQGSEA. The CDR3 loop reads CSVESDGTGELFF.

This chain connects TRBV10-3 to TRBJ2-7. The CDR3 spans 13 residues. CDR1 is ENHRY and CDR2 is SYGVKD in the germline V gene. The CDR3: CAISGITSYEQYF.

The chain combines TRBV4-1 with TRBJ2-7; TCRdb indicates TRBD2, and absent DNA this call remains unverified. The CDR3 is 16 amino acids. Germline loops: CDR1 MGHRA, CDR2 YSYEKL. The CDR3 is CASSQGGTWEGYEQYF.

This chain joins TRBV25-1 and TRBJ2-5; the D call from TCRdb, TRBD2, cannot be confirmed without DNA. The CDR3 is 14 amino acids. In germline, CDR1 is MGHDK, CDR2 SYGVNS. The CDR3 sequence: CASSGLAGGETQYF.

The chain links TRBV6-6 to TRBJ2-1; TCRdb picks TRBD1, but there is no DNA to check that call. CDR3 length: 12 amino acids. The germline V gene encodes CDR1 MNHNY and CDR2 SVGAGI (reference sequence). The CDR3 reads CAHGTGWNEQFF.

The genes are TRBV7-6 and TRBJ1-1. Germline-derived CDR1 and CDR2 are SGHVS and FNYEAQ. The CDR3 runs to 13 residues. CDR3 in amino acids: CASSSGYWTEAFF. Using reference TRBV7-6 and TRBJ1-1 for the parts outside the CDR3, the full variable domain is GAGVSQSPRYKVTKRGQDVALRCDPISGHVSLYWYRQALGQGPEFLTYFNYEAQQDKSGLPNDRFSAERPEGSISTLTIQRTEQRDSAMYRCASSSGYWTEAFFGQGTRLTVV.

CDR3 sequence: CASRRNRGLTYEQYF. The rearrangement links TRBV12-2 to TRBJ2-7; TCRdb's assignment of TRBD1 cannot be checked, as there is no DNA. TRBV12-2 is marked as a pseudogene. CDR3 size: 15 residues.

CDR3 region: CSVGRTSGDQETQYF. The chain recombines TRBV29-1 with TRBJ2-5; absent DNA, TCRdb's TRBD2 call cannot be checked. Looked up from germline, CDR1 is SQVTM and CDR2 is ANQGSEA. The CDR3 consists of 15 residues.

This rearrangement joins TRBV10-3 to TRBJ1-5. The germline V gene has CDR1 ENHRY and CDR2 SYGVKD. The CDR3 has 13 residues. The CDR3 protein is CAISDTSNQPQHF.

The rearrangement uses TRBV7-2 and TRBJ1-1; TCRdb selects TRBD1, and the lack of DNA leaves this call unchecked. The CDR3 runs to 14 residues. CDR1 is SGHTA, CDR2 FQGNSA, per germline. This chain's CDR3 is CASSLERGATEAFF.

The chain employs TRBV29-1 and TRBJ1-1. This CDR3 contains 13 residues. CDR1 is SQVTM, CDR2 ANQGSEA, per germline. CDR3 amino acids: CSVEGRRNTEAFF.

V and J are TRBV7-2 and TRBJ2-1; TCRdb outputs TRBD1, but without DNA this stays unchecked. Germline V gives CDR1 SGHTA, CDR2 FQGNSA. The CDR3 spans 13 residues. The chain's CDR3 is CASSPQGWNEQFF.

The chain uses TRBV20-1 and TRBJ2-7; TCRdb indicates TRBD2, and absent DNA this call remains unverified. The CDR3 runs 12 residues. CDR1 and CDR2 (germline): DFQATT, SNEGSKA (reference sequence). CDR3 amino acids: CSAMTSGYEQYF.

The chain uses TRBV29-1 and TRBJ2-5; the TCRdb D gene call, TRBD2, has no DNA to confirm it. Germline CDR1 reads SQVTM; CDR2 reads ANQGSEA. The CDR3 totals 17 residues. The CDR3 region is CSVERVFSGRAEETQYF.

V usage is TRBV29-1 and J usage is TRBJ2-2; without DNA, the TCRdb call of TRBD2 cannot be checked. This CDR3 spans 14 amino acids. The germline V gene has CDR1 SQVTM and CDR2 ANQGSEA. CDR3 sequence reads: CSVGLAGGPEELFF.

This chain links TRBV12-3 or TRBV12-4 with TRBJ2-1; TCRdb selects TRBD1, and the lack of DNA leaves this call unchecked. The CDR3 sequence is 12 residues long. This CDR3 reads CASSLTANEQFF.

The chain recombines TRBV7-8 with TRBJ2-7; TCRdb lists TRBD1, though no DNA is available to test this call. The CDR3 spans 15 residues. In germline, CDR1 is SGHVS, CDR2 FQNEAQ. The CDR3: CASSLEGASGNEQYF.

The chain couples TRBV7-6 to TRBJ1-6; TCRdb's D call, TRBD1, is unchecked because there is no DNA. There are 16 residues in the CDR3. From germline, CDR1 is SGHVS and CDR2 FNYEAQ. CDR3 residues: CASSLVPGRNNSPLHF. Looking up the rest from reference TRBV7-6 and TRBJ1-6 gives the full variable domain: GAGVSQSPRYKVTKRGQDVALRCDPISGHVSLYWYRQALGQGPEFLTYFNYEAQQDKSGLPNDRFSAERPEGSISTLTIQRTEQRDSAMYRCASSLVPGRNNSPLHFGNGTRLTVT.

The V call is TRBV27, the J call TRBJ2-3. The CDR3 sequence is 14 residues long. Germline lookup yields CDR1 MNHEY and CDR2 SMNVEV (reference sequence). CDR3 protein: CASSHDLGKDTQYF.

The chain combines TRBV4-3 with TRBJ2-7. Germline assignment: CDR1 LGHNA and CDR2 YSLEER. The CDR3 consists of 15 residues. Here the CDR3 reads CASSQDLEAYYEQYF.